These 27 T cell receptor beta chains share one sample of origin, sequenced in a study of blood T cell repertoires in COVID-19. Here immunoSEQ multiplex PCR was the method, and the copy in TCRdb shows in-frame clones only, minus some. The repertoire consists of 65,000 to 80,000 clones, with 88% occurring once and the leading ten covering less than 3%. The material sequenced was peripheral blood. These receptors originate from a man between 65 and 85 years old with active or convalescent COVID-19.

The gene calls are TRBV9 and TRBJ2-5; TRBD1 might be the D (6 bases). Germline V CDR1 and CDR2: SGDLS, YYNGEE. The CDR3 covers 13 residues. Between the trimmed V and J ends, which lost 1 base and 5 bases, there was a span of 9 bases. CDR3 region: CASSVQGTETQYF. CDR3 nucleotide sequence: TGTGCCAGCAGCGTACAGGGGACGGAGACCCAGTACTTC.

The chain carries TRBV5-6 and TRBJ2-1; 11 bases align to TRBD1. The CDR3 spans 17 residues. The V and J ends lost 4 bases and 8 bases, in that order; junction bases with no gene match: 14. The germline CDR1 and CDR2 sequences are SGHDT and YYEEEE. In DNA, the CDR3 is TGTGCCAGCAGCAGAGAAGCACCGGGACAGGGGGTGCATGAGCAGTTCTTC. As protein: CASSREAPGQGVHEQFF.

The rearrangement uses TRBV6-5 and TRBJ1-2, with 8 bases identical to TRBD1. The V gene's germline CDR1 is MNHEY and CDR2 SVGAGI. The CDR3 loop spans 16 amino acids. With 0 bases clipped from V and 0 bases from J, the junction kept 3 bases outside the gene matches. The CDR3 DNA sequence: TGTGCCAGCAGTTACTCGGGACAGGCCCCTAACTATGGCTACACCTTC. Translation gives CASSYSGQAPNYGYTF.

The chain is built from TRBV19 and TRBJ2-6, with D unresolved. The ends were cut back, 5 bases at V and 0 bases at J, with 8 bases in the middle. The CDR3 runs to 15 residues. Looked up from germline, CDR1 is LNHDA and CDR2 is SQIVND (reference sequence). As DNA, the CDR3 is TGTGCCAGTAGTTGGGCTACCTCTGGGGCCAACGTCCTGACTTTC. It is translated as CASSWATSGANVLTF.

J is TRBJ2-2 and V is TRBV6-1; 12 bases agree with TRBD1. Germline lookup yields CDR1 MNHNS and CDR2 SASEGT. The CDR3 consists of 21 residues. V gave up 2 bases and J gave up 6 bases; unmatched junction bases: 19. The CDR3 is CASSETPSYVTGTGGPGELFF. CDR3 sequence (DNA): TGTGCCAGCAGTGAAACACCCTCCTACGTGACCGGGACAGGGGGCCCCGGGGAGCTGTTTTTT.

The chain links TRBV7-9 to TRBJ2-3; possibly TRBD2 for D (6 bases). This CDR3 is 16 amino acids long. Trimming shortened V by 7 bases and J by 2 bases, and 19 bases separated the two germline ends. The germline gives CDR1 SEHNR, CDR2 FQNEAQ (reference sequence). The CDR3: CASNNYGGGVTDTQYF. The CDR3 DNA follows: TGTGCCAGCAACAACTACGGTGGCGGGGTCACAGATACGCAGTATTTT.

This chain uses TRBV10-3 with TRBJ1-2; 8 bases align to TRBD1. The CDR3 loop spans 17 amino acids. Germline V lookup: CDR1 ENHRY, CDR2 SYGVKD. After removal of 10 bases from V and 4 bases from J, the junction contained 20 bases not matched to a gene. The CDR3 DNA follows: TGTGCCACGAGAGCCCGAGGAACAGGGGGGGATCCCTATGGCTACACCTTC. Its translation is CATRARGTGGDPYGYTF.

The J gene is TRBJ1-5, the V gene TRBV11-2; no clear D. CDR3 size: 14 residues. The V end lost 5 bases, the J end lost 6 bases, and 14 bases lay between the germline ends. Per germline, CDR1 SGHAT and CDR2 FQNNGV. The CDR3 loop reads CASSPFREGQPQHF. CDR3 nucleotides: TGTGCCAGCAGCCCGTTCCGGGAGGGTCAGCCCCAGCATTTT.

This rearrangement joins TRBV14 to TRBJ2-1; 11 positions match TRBD2. J was trimmed by 6 bases and V by 2 bases; bases with no gene match: 6. The CDR3 is 16 amino acids. CDR1 and CDR2 (germline): SGHDN, FVKESK. The CDR3 nucleotides are TGTGCCAGCAGCCAAAAGCATCTAGCGGGGGGCAATGAGCAGTTCTTC. This translates into CASSQKHLAGGNEQFF.

By sample share, this clone is medium-sized. This chain uses TRBV18 with TRBJ2-2, with D tentatively TRBD1 (6 bases). The CDR3 loop spans 18 amino acids. V was trimmed by 6 bases and J by 0 bases, leaving 20 bases between them. CDR1 is KGHSH and CDR2 is LQKENI in the germline V gene. The CDR3 DNA reads TGTGCCAGCTCTCGCGAGTCTTTGGACAGAACGAACACCGGGGAGCTGTTTTTT. It specifies CASSRESLDRTNTGELFF.

The gene calls are TRBV5-4 and TRBJ2-5; 7 bases map to TRBD2. The trim removed 5 bases at V and 2 bases at J, leaving 9 bases unmatched. Per the germline V gene, CDR1 is SGHNT and CDR2 is YYREEE (reference sequence). This CDR3 comprises 15 residues. The CDR3 region has the DNA TGTGCCAGCAGTTGGGGACCGGGGGGTCAAGAGACCCAGTACTTC. Amino acid sequence: CASSWGPGGQETQYF.

The chain recombines TRBV5-1 with TRBJ2-3, with TRBD2 matching over 13 bases. From germline, CDR1 is SGHRS and CDR2 YFSETQ. V lost 3 bases and J lost 2; bases outside the gene matches: 6. The CDR3 spans 17 residues. CDR3 region: CASSSGLAGANTDTQYF. CDR3 sequence (DNA): TGCGCCAGCAGCTCCGGACTAGCGGGGGCGAACACAGATACGCAGTATTTT.

The gene calls are TRBV18 and TRBJ2-3; D is undetermined. Germline V lookup: CDR1 KGHSH, CDR2 LQKENI. The CDR3 is 18 amino acids. Trimming left V 8 bases short and J 1 base short, with 25 bases between. The CDR3 is CASTSQVSSAVGTDTQYF. The CDR3, as DNA: TGTGCCAGCACCTCTCAGGTCTCCTCCGCAGTGGGCACAGATACGCAGTATTTT.

The chain joins TRBV11-2 to TRBJ2-2; 10 bases map to TRBD2. The CDR3 extends over 16 amino acids. From germline, CDR1 is SGHAT and CDR2 FQNNGV. Trimming took 5 bases from V and 1 from J; bases not matched to a gene: 4. The CDR3 DNA sequence: TGTGCCAGCAGCCTTCGACTAGCGGGGAACACCGGGGAGCTGTTTTTT. Translation: CASSLRLAGNTGELFF.

The chain carries TRBV6-6 and TRBJ2-2, with D perhaps TRBD1 (5 bases). Trimming took off 2 bases at V and 3 bases at J, with 13 bases between the two ends. The germline CDR1 and CDR2 sequences are MNHNY and SVGAGI (reference sequence). The CDR3 totals 16 residues. CDR3 loop: CASSYPQGRDTGELFF. DNA of the CDR3: TGTGCCAGCAGTTACCCCCAGGGCCGGGACACCGGGGAGCTGTTTTTT.

This chain uses TRBV6-6 with TRBJ1-6; a possible D gene is TRBD1 (6 bases). Germline V gene sequence: CDR1 MNHNY, CDR2 SVGAGI (reference sequence). The CDR3 sequence is 15 residues long. The V and J ends lost 6 bases and 7 bases respectively, with 16 bases between them. The CDR3 loop is CASSQLQGRNSPLHF. In nucleotides, the CDR3 is TGTGCCAGCAGCCAACTACAGGGTAGGAATTCACCCCTCCACTTT.

Regarding this clone: A junction end diverges from the germline sequence, so it may reflect a read error. The rearrangement links TRBV2 to TRBJ2-3; 7 nucleotides match TRBD1. The CDR3 sequence is 15 residues long. Germline V lookup: CDR1 SNHLY, CDR2 FYNNEI. CDR3 loop: CASTETGVSTDTQYF. CDR3 bases: TGTGCCAGCACTGAAACAGGGGTTAGCACAGATACGCAGTATTTT.

This chain joins TRBV18 and TRBJ1-4, with 8 bases that match TRBD1. V trimming: 5 bases; J trimming: 7 bases; junction bases outside the gene matches: 6. This CDR3 has 14 amino acids. Looked up from germline, CDR1 is KGHSH and CDR2 is LQKENI. Here the CDR3 DNA reads TGTGCCAGCTCATCTGGGACAGGACCTGAAAAACTGTTTTTT. This translates into CASSSGTGPEKLFF.

The chain employs TRBV29-1 and TRBJ2-3; 7 bases are a match to TRBD2. Looked up from germline, CDR1 is SQVTM and CDR2 is ANQGSEA. Trimming took 8 bases from V and 5 from J; bases not matched to a gene: 13. There are 14 residues in the CDR3. The CDR3 DNA is TGCAGCAATCAACGAGCGGGGCGGGGAGATACGCAGTATTTT. It encodes CSNQRAGRGDTQYF.

The chain uses TRBV19 and TRBJ2-1, with 13 bases fitting TRBD2. The CDR3 length is 15 residues. V lost 5 bases to trimming and J lost 6 bases; unmatched junction nucleotides: 4. The germline CDR1 and CDR2 sequences are LNHDA and SQIVND (reference sequence). CDR3: CASSVGLAGINEQFF. CDR3 DNA: TGTGCCAGTAGTGTGGGACTAGCGGGGATCAATGAGCAGTTCTTC. The entire variable domain, with the rest obtained from reference TRBV19 and TRBJ2-1, is as follows: DGGITQSPKYLFRKEGQNVTLSCEQNLNHDAMYWYRQDPGQGLRLIYYSQIVNDFQKGDIAEGYSVSREKKESFPLTVTSAQKNPTAFYLCASSVGLAGINEQFFGPGTRLTVL.

V gene TRBV6-5 combines with J gene TRBJ1-2, with 7 bases fitting TRBD1. V lost 6 bases and J lost 4; bases outside the gene matches: 11. Germline V gene sequence: CDR1 MNHEY, CDR2 SVGAGI. The CDR3 has 15 amino acids. This CDR3 reads CASRKEMAGGYGYTF. DNA for the CDR3: TGTGCCAGCAGGAAGGAAATGGCAGGGGGCTATGGCTACACCTTC.

V usage is TRBV10-1 and J usage is TRBJ2-3; 7 positions match TRBD2. J was trimmed by 3 bases and V by 10 bases; bases with no gene match: 10. CDR1 WNHNN and CDR2 SYGVQD come from the germline V gene (reference sequence). The CDR3 length is 14 residues. The CDR3, as DNA: TGCGCCACCCCCTCCAGCGGGGATACAGATACGCAGTATTTT. Its protein product is CATPSSGDTDTQYF.

This chain connects TRBV5-1 to TRBJ2-7; 7 bases are shared with TRBD1. Trimming took 4 bases from V and 2 from J; bases not matched to a gene: 3. This CDR3 contains 13 residues. CDR1 and CDR2 (germline): SGHRS, YFSETQ. The CDR3: CASSPTGTYEQYF. CDR3 bases: TGCGCCAGCAGCCCGACAGGGACCTACGAGCAGTACTTC.

J is TRBJ2-2 and V is TRBV27; 8 nucleotides line up with TRBD1. Germline CDR1 is MNHEY and CDR2 is SMNVEV (reference sequence). The V gene end was trimmed by 4 bases and the J gene end by 4 bases; junction bases not matched to a gene: 11. The CDR3 consists of 17 residues. The CDR3 loop reads CASSSRGLGTPTGELFF. The CDR3, as DNA: TGTGCCAGCAGTTCCAGGGGGCTAGGGACGCCCACCGGGGAGCTGTTTTTT.

This sequence joins TRBV2 and TRBJ2-7; D is unresolved. Germline CDR1 is SNHLY and CDR2 is FYNNEI. Between the trimmed V and J ends, which lost 8 bases and 1 base, there was a span of 9 bases. This CDR3 is built from 12 residues. In DNA, the CDR3 is TGTGCCAGCTCCACTACGTCCTACGAGCAGTACTTC. This gives the protein CASSTTSYEQYF. Full variable domain (missing parts from reference TRBV2 and TRBJ2-7): EPEVTQTPSHQVTQMGQEVILRCVPISNHLYFYWYRQILGQKVEFLVSFYNNEISEKSEIFDDQFSVERPDGSNFTLKIRSTKLEDSAMYFCASSTTSYEQYFGPGTRLTVT.

The V gene is TRBV15, the J gene TRBJ2-1; 10 positions match TRBD2. Germline trimming cut 0 bases from V and 7 bases from J; bases unmatched to any gene: 6. The germline V gene encodes CDR1 LNHNV and CDR2 YYDKDF (reference sequence). CDR3 length: 16 amino acids. The CDR3 is CATSRESGRAWNEQFF. The CDR3 coding sequence is TGTGCCACCAGCAGAGAAAGCGGGAGGGCCTGGAATGAGCAGTTCTTC.

This clone was counted between two and nine times. The chain joins TRBV9 to TRBJ2-2; TRBD1 might be the D (6 bases). V was pared by 7 bases and J by 1 base, with 11 bases between. Germline V lookup: CDR1 SGDLS, CDR2 YYNGEE. The CDR3 runs to 14 residues. Written as DNA, the CDR3 is TGTGCCAGCCGAACAGGGATGAACACCGGGGAGCTGTTTTTT. Its translation is CASRTGMNTGELFF. Using reference TRBV9 and TRBJ2-2 for the parts outside the CDR3, the full variable domain is DSGVTQTPKHLITATGQRVTLRCSPRSGDLSVYWYQQSLDQGLQFLIQYYNGEERAKGNILERFSAQQFPDLHSELNLSSLELGDSALYFCASRTGMNTGELFFGEGSRLTVL.